The source of this TCR beta chain is a study of CD8 T cells in ankylosing spondylitis. Study results and caveats: Seemingly characteristic of ankylosing spondylitis blood was a TCR beta motif consisting of 7 or 8 highly homologous variants. Significant enrichment of disease-linked clones was reportedly seen in matched ankylosing spondylitis synovial fluid. CD8+ by phenotype, disease-linked clones were relatively rare in peripheral blood.

In regard to this clonotype: Antigen: not known.

The J segment lost 7 bases and the V segment lost 5 bases, leaving 6 bases of the junction unmatched. Looked up from germline, CDR1 is SNHLY and CDR2 is FYNNEI. The CDR3 loop spans 14 amino acids. Quantitative 5'-RACE was performed with molecular barcodes, and it yielded the TCR beta libraries. TCRdb re-analysed the 5' RACE reads in MiXCR, keeping a single row per CDR3 protein. The sample has more than 600,000 distinct CDR3 sequences; under 20% are singletons. The sequence was obtained from a male donor with ankylosing spondylitis. The J gene is TRBJ2-1, the V gene TRBV2; TRBD1 agrees at 9 bases. What was sequenced was blood, either unsorted or a sorted T cell fraction (not recorded which). The CDR3 DNA reads TGTGCCAGCAGTCTTTCCGGGACAGGGAATGAGCAGTTCTTC. Protein sequence: CASSLSGTGNEQFF.